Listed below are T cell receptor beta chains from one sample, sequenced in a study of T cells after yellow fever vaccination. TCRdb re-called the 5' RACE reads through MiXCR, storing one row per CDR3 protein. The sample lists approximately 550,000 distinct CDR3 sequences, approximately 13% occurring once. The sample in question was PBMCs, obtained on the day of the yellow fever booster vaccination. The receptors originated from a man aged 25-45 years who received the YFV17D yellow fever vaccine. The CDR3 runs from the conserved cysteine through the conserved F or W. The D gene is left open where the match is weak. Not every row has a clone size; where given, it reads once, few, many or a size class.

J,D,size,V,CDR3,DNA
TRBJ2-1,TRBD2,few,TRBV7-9,CASGDWREVNNEQFF,TGTGCCAGCGGCGATTGGCGGGAGGTCAACAATGAGCAGTTCTTC
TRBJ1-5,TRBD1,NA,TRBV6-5,CASTSGGSVSQPQHF,TGTGCCAGCACTTCAGGGGGGTCGGTTTCTCAGCCCCAGCATTTT
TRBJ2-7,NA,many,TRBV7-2,CASRQTGLEQYF,TGTGCCAGCAGACAAACAGGCCTCGAGCAGTACTTC
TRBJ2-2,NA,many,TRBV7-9,CASSLAAGLGELFF,TGTGCCAGCAGCTTAGCCGCTGGTCTGGGGGAGCTGTTTTTT
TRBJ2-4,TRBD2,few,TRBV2,CASSGTSGRQNIQYF,TGTGCCAGCAGTGGGACTAGCGGGAGACAAAACATTCAGTACTTC
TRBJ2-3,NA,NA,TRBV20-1,CSARDLSGPQANTQYF,TGCAGTGCTAGAGATCTGAGCGGACCGCAGGCAAATACGCAGTATTTT
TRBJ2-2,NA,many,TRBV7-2,CASSPVAAGGTGELFF,TGTGCCAGCAGCCCAGTAGCGGCAGGGGGAACCGGGGAGCTGTTTTTT
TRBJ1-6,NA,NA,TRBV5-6,CASSLVGSPLHF,TGTGCCAGCAGCTTGGTGGGATCACCCCTCCACTTT
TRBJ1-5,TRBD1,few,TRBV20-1,CSGRPGTEGTQPQHF,TGCAGTGGTCGACCCGGGACAGAGGGGACTCAGCCCCAGCATTTT
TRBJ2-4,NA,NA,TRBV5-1,CASSLDGESNIQYF,TGCGCCAGCAGCTTGGATGGGGAATCGAACATTCAGTACTTC
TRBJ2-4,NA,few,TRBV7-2,CASLSEGAGKNIQYF,TGTGCCAGCCTCTCCGAAGGGGCGGGGAAGAACATTCAGTACTTC
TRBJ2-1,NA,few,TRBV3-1,CASSPRDDLAYNEQFF,TGTGCCAGCAGCCCCCGGGATGACCTGGCCTACAATGAGCAGTTCTTC
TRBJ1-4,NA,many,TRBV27,CASQNEKLFF,TGTGCCAGCCAGAATGAAAAACTGTTTTTT
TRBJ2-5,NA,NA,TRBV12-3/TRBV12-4,CASSRVLRETQYF,TGTGCCAGCAGCCGGGTGTTGAGAGAGACCCAGTACTTC
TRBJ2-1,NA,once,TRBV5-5,CASTSSYEQFF,TGTGCCAGCACCTCTAGTTATGAGCAGTTCTTC
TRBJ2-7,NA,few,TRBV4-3,CASSQVPGMYEQYF,TGCGCCAGCAGCCAAGTCCCTGGGATGTACGAGCAGTACTTC
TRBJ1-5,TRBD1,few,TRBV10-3,CAISEGRQGNNQPQHF,TGTGCCATCAGTGAGGGGAGACAGGGGAACAATCAGCCCCAGCATTTT
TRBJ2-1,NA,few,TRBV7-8,CASSLMHNEQFF,TGTGCCAGCAGCTTAATGCACAATGAGCAGTTCTTC
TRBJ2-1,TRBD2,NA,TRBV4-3,CASSQAGGGRAGLNEQFF,TGCGCCAGCAGCCAAGCAGGCGGCGGGAGGGCCGGGTTAAATGAGCAGTTCTTC
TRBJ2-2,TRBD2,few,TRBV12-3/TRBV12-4,CASSERERNTGELFF,TGTGCCAGCAGTGAGCGGGAGCGGAACACCGGGGAGCTGTTTTTT
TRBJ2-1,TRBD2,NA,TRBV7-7,CASSLTGLADGGEQFF,TGTGCCAGCAGCTTAACTGGACTAGCGGACGGAGGTGAGCAGTTCTTC